The rows below give T cell receptor beta chains drawn from one sample of a study of cytomegalovirus exposure and HLA in healthy donors. Libraries were prepared by immunoSEQ multiplex PCR; TCRdb keeps only in-frame clonotypes and omits some of them. The data hold roughly 97,000 clones, with approximately 79% observed a single time. The sequenced sample was PBMCs. All receptors come from a man aged 55 to 70 in good health and CMV-seropositive. CDR3s include the opening cysteine and the closing phenylalanine or tryptophan. D genes are given only for firm matches. Expanded clones are given a class, and other clones once, few, many or no size at all.

D	length	size	V	J	CDR3	DNA
NA	12	NA	TRBV27	TRBJ1-1	CASSFEGKQAFF	TGTGCCAGCAGTTTCGAGGGCAAACAAGCTTTCTTT
TRBD1	16	NA	TRBV6-5	TRBJ1-2	CASSYTTGGRNYGYTF	TGTGCCAGCAGTTACACCACAGGGGGCCGCAACTATGGCTACACCTTC
TRBD1	13	once	TRBV27	TRBJ2-7	CASFNRGLYEQYF	TGTGCCAGCTTTAACAGGGGGCTCTACGAGCAGTACTTC
NA	13	NA	TRBV6-5	TRBJ2-5	CASRTTGRETQYF	TGTGCCAGCAGAACGACAGGGAGGGAGACCCAGTACTTC
NA	13	few	TRBV6-6	TRBJ1-3	CASGVNSGNTIYF	TGTGCCTCAGGGGTCAACTCTGGAAACACCATATATTTT
TRBD2	15	few	TRBV10-1	TRBJ2-7	CASSEGLAGVDEQYF	TGCGCCAGCAGTGAGGGGCTAGCGGGGGTGGACGAGCAGTACTTC
NA	14	NA	TRBV7-9	TRBJ2-7	CASSARTHDTEQYF	TGTGCCAGCAGCGCCCGGACTCACGACACCGAGCAGTACTTC
TRBD1	12	NA	TRBV28	TRBJ2-7	CASRGQGYEQYF	TGTGCCAGCAGGGGACAGGGTTACGAGCAGTACTTC
TRBD1	15	NA	TRBV5-4	TRBJ2-7	CASSLEGQVSYEQYF	TGTGCCAGCAGCTTGGAGGGACAGGTTTCCTACGAGCAGTACTTC
NA	14	NA	TRBV18	TRBJ1-4	CASSPREALDKLFF	TGTGCCAGCTCACCGAGGGAGGCGTTAGACAAACTGTTTTTT
TRBD1	14	NA	TRBV18	TRBJ2-1	CASSPNRGDNEQFF	TGTGCCAGCTCCCCAAACAGGGGTGACAATGAGCAGTTCTTC
NA	14	NA	TRBV4-1	TRBJ2-5	CASSLNTYQETQYF	TGCGCCAGCAGCCTAAACACGTACCAAGAGACCCAGTACTTC
TRBD1	15	NA	TRBV6-1	TRBJ2-3	CASADRGVGRDTQYF	TGTGCCAGCGCCGACAGGGGTGTCGGGCGAGATACGCAGTATTTT
TRBD1	13	NA	TRBV29-1	TRBJ1-2	CSVANRGGYGYTF	TGCAGCGTCGCTAACAGGGGCGGCTATGGCTACACCTTC
NA	13	NA	TRBV27	TRBJ2-3	CASSFVGGDTQYF	TGTGCCAGCAGTTTTGTGGGGGGAGATACGCAGTATTTT
TRBD2	16	NA	TRBV11-2	TRBJ2-2	CASSPSGGSNTGELFF	TGTGCCAGCAGCCCAAGCGGGGGGTCAAACACCGGGGAGCTGTTTTTT
TRBD1	16	NA	TRBV27	TRBJ2-7	CASSLSRTGQGYEQYF	TGTGCCAGCAGTTTATCGAGGACGGGACAGGGGTACGAGCAGTACTTC
TRBD2	16	NA	TRBV19	TRBJ2-1	CASSDPPAGGPHEQFF	TGTGCCAGTAGTGATCCTCCGGCGGGGGGGCCTCATGAGCAGTTCTTC
TRBD1	14	NA	TRBV7-8	TRBJ1-2	CASSPQQGVYGYTF	TGTGCCAGCAGCCCCCAACAGGGGGTCTATGGCTACACCTTC
TRBD1	15	NA	TRBV5-1	TRBJ1-1	CASSLGQGTYTEAFF	TGCGCCAGCAGCTTAGGACAGGGTACGTACACTGAAGCTTTCTTT
TRBD1	15	NA	TRBV5-4	TRBJ2-3	CASKMGQVSTDTQYF	TGTGCCAGCAAGATGGGACAGGTTAGCACAGATACGCAGTATTTT
NA	15	NA	TRBV7-8	TRBJ1-4	CASSLADTSNEKLFF	TGTGCCAGCAGCTTAGCCGACACCTCGAATGAAAAACTGTTTTTT
TRBD2	17	once	TRBV10-2	TRBJ2-1	CASRETSGGALYNEQFF	TGCGCCAGCAGGGAGACTAGCGGGGGGGCCCTCTACAATGAGCAGTTCTTC
NA	15	NA	TRBV5-1	TRBJ2-3	CASSLVGASTDTQYF	TGCGCCAGCAGCTTGGTGGGGGCGAGCACAGATACGCAGTATTTT
TRBD2	18	NA	TRBV6-1	TRBJ2-1	CASSVSAGGPGAYNEQFF	TGTGCCAGCAGTGTCAGTGCGGGGGGGCCCGGGGCCTACAATGAGCAGTTCTTC
TRBD1	16	few	TRBV4-1	TRBJ1-4	CASSQPWTGSGRKLFF	TGCGCCAGCAGCCAACCTTGGACAGGGTCAGGGAGAAAACTGTTTTTT
TRBD1	16	NA	TRBV19	TRBJ2-7	CASSPGDRARYGEQYF	TGTGCCAGTAGTCCCGGAGACAGGGCTCGCTATGGCGAGCAGTACTTC
NA	16	NA	TRBV27	TRBJ1-2	CASSPTPGQSNYGYTF	TGTGCCAGCAGTCCTACGCCCGGACAGTCTAACTATGGCTACACCTTC
NA	14	NA	TRBV5-8	TRBJ1-1	CASSRLQVRTEAFF	TGTGCCAGCAGCAGGTTACAAGTGAGGACTGAAGCTTTCTTT
NA	14	once	TRBV6-5	TRBJ2-2	CASSFTGTTGELFF	TGTGCCAGCAGTTTTACAGGGACCACCGGGGAGCTGTTTTTT
TRBD1	16	once	TRBV7-9	TRBJ2-7	CSSSPDRSRTTYEQYF	TGTTCCAGCAGCCCGGACAGGTCCAGGACAACCTACGAGCAGTACTTC
NA	12	NA	TRBV25-1	TRBJ1-4	CASRGSNEKLFF	TGTGCCAGCCGGGGGAGTAATGAAAAACTGTTTTTT
TRBD1	12	NA	TRBV6-1	TRBJ2-7	CASSGQGYEQYF	TGTGCCAGCTCGGGACAGGGGTACGAGCAGTACTTC
NA	15	NA	TRBV7-2	TRBJ2-1	CASSLASGKIEHKFF	TGTGCCAGCAGCTTAGCGTCAGGGAAAATTGAGCATAAGTTCTTC
NA	13	NA	TRBV2	TRBJ1-1	CASSSLGDTEAFF	TGTGCCAGCAGCTCCCTAGGGGACACTGAAGCTTTCTTT
TRBD1	17	NA	TRBV4-2	TRBJ1-1	CASSQGAGGRRNTEAFF	TGTGCCAGCAGCCAAGGGGCAGGGGGTAGAAGGAACACTGAAGCTTTCTTT
NA	14	NA	TRBV6-5	TRBJ2-3	CASRKGQRTDTQYF	TGTGCCAGCAGGAAAGGACAGCGCACAGATACGCAGTATTTT
TRBD2	17	NA	TRBV5-1	TRBJ2-7	CASSLVPGGSLGSEQYF	TGCGCCAGCAGCTTGGTTCCGGGGGGGTCCCTCGGAAGCGAGCAGTACTTC
NA	15	few	TRBV7-9	TRBJ2-5	CASSSLEWAQETQYF	TGTGCCAGCAGCTCGCTCGAGTGGGCACAGGAGACCCAGTACTTC
NA	13	NA	TRBV5-4	TRBJ2-1	CASSTGPYNEQFF	TGTGCCAGCAGCACTGGGCCCTACAATGAGCAGTTCTTC
TRBD1	17	NA	TRBV4-1	TRBJ2-7	CASSQKQGPYPSYEQYF	TGCGCCAGCAGCCAAAAACAGGGGCCCTACCCTTCCTACGAGCAGTACTTC
TRBD1	15	NA	TRBV5-1	TRBJ1-5	CASSLGDSHNQPQHF	TGCGCCAGCAGCTTGGGGGACAGCCATAATCAGCCCCAGCATTTT
TRBD1	15	NA	TRBV18	TRBJ1-3	CASSPQGAIGNTIYF	TGTGCCAGCTCACCGCAGGGGGCCATTGGAAACACCATATATTTT
TRBD1	14	NA	TRBV5-1	TRBJ2-5	CASSIGQGEETQYF	TGCGCCAGCAGCATCGGACAGGGGGAAGAGACCCAGTACTTC
NA	11	NA	TRBV7-8	TRBJ1-2	CASSSLGGYTF	TGTGCCAGCAGCTCCCTCGGGGGCTACACCTTC
NA	14	NA	TRBV5-4	TRBJ1-3	CASSYQGIGNTIYF	TGTGCCAGCAGTTATCAGGGGATCGGAAACACCATATATTTT
TRBD1	14	NA	TRBV4-1	TRBJ1-6	CASSLGQGASPLHF	TGCGCCAGCAGCCTCGGACAGGGGGCATCACCCCTCCACTTT
TRBD1	13	NA	TRBV12-5	TRBJ2-1	CASGYRGTSEQFF	TGTGCTAGTGGATACAGGGGTACCAGTGAGCAGTTCTTC
NA	13	NA	TRBV5-1	TRBJ1-3	CASSLRPGDTIYF	TGCGCCAGCAGCTTGAGACCGGGTGACACCATATATTTT
TRBD1	15	NA	TRBV5-1	TRBJ2-5	CASRPQTGPQETQYF	TGCGCCAGCCGCCCCCAGACAGGGCCACAAGAGACCCAGTACTTC
NA	12	NA	TRBV28	TRBJ1-2	CAAGRPNYGYTF	TGTGCCGCGGGCAGACCGAACTATGGCTACACCTTC
TRBD1	16	NA	TRBV5-1	TRBJ2-2	CASSKSGTGNTGELFF	TGCGCCAGCAGCAAATCCGGGACAGGGAACACCGGGGAGCTGTTTTTT
NA	14	NA	TRBV10-3	TRBJ2-3	CAINEREKTDTQYF	TGTGCCATCAACGAGAGAGAAAAGACAGATACGCAGTATTTT